The rows below give T cell receptor beta chains drawn from one sample of a study of CD8 T cells in Susac syndrome. One entry per CDR3 protein results from TCRdb running MiXCR on the immunoSEQ multiplex PCR reads. The repertoire holds about 110,000 distinct CDR3 sequences, with 90% to 98% as singletons. The sequenced sample consisted of CD4+ T cells from PBMCs. The receptor source for this set is a human donor in good health. Both conserved end residues are part of each CDR3. A D gene is named only where the DNA matches it firmly. Some rows mark clone size as missing; the rest say once, few, many or name a class of expanded clone.

v_gene: TRBV5-4
abundance: NA
d_gene: NA
j_gene: TRBJ2-5
CDR3nt: TGTGCCAGCAGCTTGAGGGAATTACAAGAGACCCAGTACTTC
CDR3aa: CASSLRELQETQYF

v_gene: TRBV28
abundance: NA
d_gene: NA
j_gene: TRBJ2-1
CDR3nt: TGTGCCAGCAGCTACCGGCTCGGGCGGTCCTACAATGAGCAGTTCTTC
CDR3aa: CASSYRLGRSYNEQFF

v_gene: TRBV13
abundance: NA
d_gene: NA
j_gene: TRBJ1-6
CDR3nt: TGTGCCAGCAGCTTAGTACGGGCAGCAAATTCACCCCTCCACTTT
CDR3aa: CASSLVRAANSPLHF

v_gene: TRBV5-1
abundance: once
d_gene: TRBD1
j_gene: TRBJ1-1
CDR3nt: TGCGCCAGCAGCGAGACCGGGACAGGGAACACTGAAGCTTTCTTT
CDR3aa: CASSETGTGNTEAFF

v_gene: TRBV7-3
abundance: NA
d_gene: NA
j_gene: TRBJ1-6
CDR3nt: TGTGCCAGCAGGCGACTTAGCTCCTATAATTCACCCCTCCACTTT
CDR3aa: CASRRLSSYNSPLHF

v_gene: TRBV7-2
abundance: NA
d_gene: TRBD1
j_gene: TRBJ1-5
CDR3nt: TGTGCCAGCAGCTTTGCCTTCTGGGGACAGGGCGGTCAGCCCCAGCATTTT
CDR3aa: CASSFAFWGQGGQPQHF

v_gene: TRBV19
abundance: NA
d_gene: NA
j_gene: TRBJ1-6
CDR3nt: TGTGCCAGTACGGTCAGTTCGAGATCACCCCTCCACTTT
CDR3aa: CASTVSSRSPLHF

v_gene: TRBV18
abundance: NA
d_gene: NA
j_gene: TRBJ1-1
CDR3nt: TGTGCCAGCTCACTTAGGGTAGGCACTGAAGCTTTCTTT
CDR3aa: CASSLRVGTEAFF

v_gene: TRBV5-6
abundance: NA
d_gene: NA
j_gene: TRBJ2-6
CDR3nt: TGTGCCAGCAGCCCATATACAGGTTCTGGGGCCAACGTCCTGATTTTC
CDR3aa: CASSPYTGSGANVLIF

v_gene: TRBV9
abundance: NA
d_gene: TRBD1
j_gene: TRBJ2-1
CDR3nt: TGTGCCAGCAGCGTGGGGATGACAGGGTACAATGAGCAGTTCTTC
CDR3aa: CASSVGMTGYNEQFF

v_gene: TRBV27
abundance: NA
d_gene: NA
j_gene: TRBJ1-2
CDR3nt: TGTGCCAGCAGTTTGGGTGGGCCGGGAGGCTATGGCTACACCTTC
CDR3aa: CASSLGGPGGYGYTF

v_gene: TRBV29-1
abundance: NA
d_gene: TRBD1
j_gene: TRBJ1-1
CDR3nt: TGCAGCGCCAATGACAGGGGTAACACTGAAGCTTTCTTT
CDR3aa: CSANDRGNTEAFF

v_gene: TRBV7-8
abundance: NA
d_gene: NA
j_gene: TRBJ1-5
CDR3nt: TGTGCCAGCAGCTTAGTGGCAGGCTTTAATCAGCCCCAGCATTTT
CDR3aa: CASSLVAGFNQPQHF

v_gene: TRBV20-1
abundance: NA
d_gene: TRBD1
j_gene: TRBJ1-6
CDR3nt: TGCAGTGCTAGAGATCAAGGACAGGGGAATTCACCCCTCCACTTT
CDR3aa: CSARDQGQGNSPLHF

v_gene: TRBV23-1
abundance: NA
d_gene: NA
j_gene: TRBJ1-3
CDR3nt: TGCGCCAGCAGTCAACAGTCCCACACCATATATTTT
CDR3aa: CASSQQSHTIYF

v_gene: TRBV28
abundance: NA
d_gene: NA
j_gene: TRBJ2-2
CDR3nt: TGTGCCAGCAGTTTTTCCGGGGAGCTGTTTTTT
CDR3aa: CASSFSGELFF

v_gene: TRBV3-1
abundance: NA
d_gene: NA
j_gene: TRBJ2-7
CDR3nt: TGTGCCAGCAGCCCAAACTTGGGGGAGCAGTACTTC
CDR3aa: CASSPNLGEQYF

v_gene: TRBV29-1
abundance: once
d_gene: TRBD2
j_gene: TRBJ2-5
CDR3nt: TGCAGCGTGGGCGGGAGGGCGATGGAGACCCAGTACTTC
CDR3aa: CSVGGRAMETQYF

v_gene: TRBV2
abundance: NA
d_gene: NA
j_gene: TRBJ1-2
CDR3nt: TGTGCCAGCAGCCCGGCGCGGGGGAGCTACACCTTC
CDR3aa: CASSPARGSYTF

v_gene: TRBV20-1
abundance: NA
d_gene: NA
j_gene: TRBJ1-2
CDR3nt: TGCAGTGCTACGGTCCCGGGACAAAGTGGCTACACCTTC
CDR3aa: CSATVPGQSGYTF

v_gene: TRBV6-1
abundance: NA
d_gene: NA
j_gene: TRBJ2-7
CDR3nt: TGTGCCAGCAGTGCCAGGGGCATGACCTACGAGCAGTACTTC
CDR3aa: CASSARGMTYEQYF

v_gene: TRBV6-5
abundance: NA
d_gene: TRBD1
j_gene: TRBJ2-5
CDR3nt: TGTGCCAGCAGTTACGGAGGCACAGGGGGGGAGACCCAGTACTTC
CDR3aa: CASSYGGTGGETQYF

v_gene: TRBV30
abundance: NA
d_gene: NA
j_gene: TRBJ1-1
CDR3nt: TGTGCCTGGAGTGAGGGGATGTTGACTGAAGCTTTCTTT
CDR3aa: CAWSEGMLTEAFF

v_gene: TRBV29-1
abundance: NA
d_gene: NA
j_gene: TRBJ1-1
CDR3nt: TGCAGCGTAATTTACGGGGGCACTGAAGCTTTCTTT
CDR3aa: CSVIYGGTEAFF

v_gene: TRBV6-1
abundance: NA
d_gene: TRBD2
j_gene: TRBJ2-7
CDR3nt: TGTGCCAGCAGTCAGCCGGGACTAGCGGGGGGCTACGAGCAGTACTTC
CDR3aa: CASSQPGLAGGYEQYF

v_gene: TRBV20-1
abundance: NA
d_gene: NA
j_gene: TRBJ1-4
CDR3nt: TGCAGTGCTAGTTTAGCTGTCGGGGGTGCGGAAAAACTGTTTTTT
CDR3aa: CSASLAVGGAEKLFF

v_gene: TRBV2
abundance: NA
d_gene: TRBD2
j_gene: TRBJ2-3
CDR3nt: TGTGCCAGCAGCGAAATAGCGGGGGGGCATGATACGCAGTATTTT
CDR3aa: CASSEIAGGHDTQYF

v_gene: TRBV23-1
abundance: once
d_gene: TRBD2
j_gene: TRBJ2-7
CDR3nt: TGCGCCAGCAGTCCATCAGTTGCGGGAGGGCCCGGGGGATCCTACGAGCAGTACTTC
CDR3aa: CASSPSVAGGPGGSYEQYF

v_gene: TRBV18
abundance: NA
d_gene: NA
j_gene: TRBJ1-5
CDR3nt: TGTGCCAGCTCCCCGCTGGTCGATCAGCCCCAGCATTTT
CDR3aa: CASSPLVDQPQHF

v_gene: TRBV6-5
abundance: NA
d_gene: NA
j_gene: TRBJ2-7
CDR3nt: TGTGCCAGTCGGGGGGCGCCCCTCCACGAGCAGTACTTC
CDR3aa: CASRGAPLHEQYF

v_gene: TRBV5-6
abundance: once
d_gene: NA
j_gene: TRBJ2-5
CDR3nt: TGTGCCAGCATGGACACCAGATTAGAGACCCAGTACTTC
CDR3aa: CASMDTRLETQYF

v_gene: TRBV27
abundance: NA
d_gene: NA
j_gene: TRBJ2-2
CDR3nt: TGTGCCAGCAGTCCGTCTAGGTTCCCCGGGGAGCTGTTTTTT
CDR3aa: CASSPSRFPGELFF

v_gene: TRBV19
abundance: NA
d_gene: NA
j_gene: TRBJ2-7
CDR3nt: TGTGCCAGTACCCCGCTGACAGGCGGAGAGCAGTACTTC
CDR3aa: CASTPLTGGEQYF

v_gene: TRBV4-3
abundance: NA
d_gene: TRBD2
j_gene: TRBJ2-7
CDR3nt: TGCGCCAGCAGCCAAGTCGGGGGGGCTTTCGAGCAGTACTTC
CDR3aa: CASSQVGGAFEQYF

v_gene: TRBV7-9
abundance: NA
d_gene: NA
j_gene: TRBJ1-1
CDR3nt: TGTGCCAGCAGGGATGACAGCTTGAACACTGAAGCTTTCTTT
CDR3aa: CASRDDSLNTEAFF

v_gene: TRBV29-1
abundance: NA
d_gene: TRBD1
j_gene: TRBJ2-1
CDR3nt: TGCAGCGTTCGGGACAGGGTCTACAATGAGCAGTTCTTC
CDR3aa: CSVRDRVYNEQFF